The entry below gives a single T cell receptor (beta chain) sequence along with its context. The antigen remains undetermined. The record originates from a study of lymphopenia after photon versus proton radiotherapy. This CDR3 region has 18 residues. Germline assignment: CDR1 LGHNA and CDR2 YSLEER. Trimming left V 0 bases short and J 3 bases short, with 19 bases between. The study, taken as a whole, reports: Relative stability marked proton patients; photon patients lost diversity and naive cells.

Generated by immunoSEQ multiplex PCR, the TCRdb table keeps only in-frame clones and is missing some. The sample includes some 30,000 clones, nearly 85% of them seen just once. This material consisted of peripheral blood, taken from a patient treated with proton-based radiotherapy. The origin of this receptor is a woman in her 70s with pancreatic cancer. This chain connects TRBV4-3 to TRBJ2-3, with a weak D call TRBD1 (5 bases). CDR3 DNA: TGCGCCAGCAGCCAAGACTTGAACGCAGGGATAAGGACAGATACGCAGTATTTT. Its translation is CASSQDLNAGIRTDTQYF.